This T cell receptor (beta chain) was recorded in a study of T cell responses to AZD1222 COVID-19 vaccine. The CDR3 spans 12 residues. CDR1 SGHAT and CDR2 FQNNGV come from the germline V gene. V was pared by 0 bases and J by 10 bases, with 4 bases between. Only in-frame clones appear in the TCRdb table, and some are missing; sequencing was by immunoSEQ multiplex PCR. The sample contains roughly 150,000 clones, 80% to 95% of which appear only once. The origin of this receptor is an adult in good health. The source was peripheral blood, collected on day 0 of AZD1222 vaccination. J is TRBJ1-6 and V is TRBV11-2; no clear D gene. CDR3 bases: TGTGCCAGCAGCTTAGATCTGTCACCCCTCCACTTT. Translation: CASSLDLSPLHF. Combining the CDR3 with reference TRBV11-2 and TRBJ1-6 gives the whole variable domain EAGVAQSPRYKIIEKRQSVAFWCNPISGHATLYWYQQILGQGPKLLIQFQNNGVVDDSQLPKDRFSAERLKGVDSTLKIQPAKLEDSAVYLCASSLDLSPLHFGNGTRLTVT.